This entry lists 7 T cell receptor beta chains sequenced from one sample in a study of cytotoxic CD8 clonotypes in ibrutinib-treated CLL. The table came from immunoSEQ multiplex PCR; TCRdb's copy has only in-frame clones and leaves some out. This sample carries more than 85,000 clones, 78% of them seen once, and the ten largest clones take under 35%. Sequenced here: PBMCs, sampled after 12 months of ibrutinib treatment. The origin of the receptors is a human donor with chronic lymphocytic leukemia.

CDR3 residues: CSVEPTLTGGYTF. CDR3 in DNA: TGCAGCGTTGAACCGACTCTCACGGGGGGCTACACCTTC. The chain recombines TRBV29-1 with TRBJ1-2, with D uncertain. This CDR3 is built from 13 residues. Between the trimmed V and J ends, which lost 2 bases and 8 bases, there was a span of 15 bases. The germline V gene has CDR1 SQVTM and CDR2 ANQGSEA.

This chain uses TRBV7-2 with TRBJ1-5; D unclear. This CDR3 has 16 residues. Trimming took off 1 base at V and 0 bases at J, with 10 bases between the two ends. CDR1 and CDR2 from the germline V gene are SGHTA and FQGNSA. The CDR3 DNA follows: TGTGCCAGCAGCTTAGGACGGATCAATAGCAATCAGCCCCAGCATTTT. Amino acid sequence: CASSLGRINSNQPQHF.

The V and J genes are TRBV15 and TRBJ2-3; perhaps TRBD2 as D (6 bases). V gave up 8 bases and J gave up 5 bases, with 17 bases separating them. The germline V gene has CDR1 LNHNV and CDR2 YYDKDF (reference sequence). This CDR3 contains 14 residues. The CDR3 sequence is CATGRGGERDTQYF. In nucleotides, the CDR3 is TGTGCCACCGGTCGGGGCGGGGAAAGAGATACGCAGTATTTT.

V usage is TRBV19 and J usage is TRBJ2-5; 16 bases are a match to TRBD2. There are 19 residues in the CDR3. CDR1 and CDR2 from the germline V gene are LNHDA and SQIVND (reference sequence). V shed 3 bases and J 1 base; nucleotides not matched to a gene: 8. CDR3 in amino acids: CASSIQGGTSGGAQETQYF. CDR3 DNA sequence: TGTGCCAGTAGTATCCAGGGAGGGACTAGCGGGGGGGCCCAAGAGACCCAGTACTTC.

The genes are TRBV28 and TRBJ1-1, with a weak D call TRBD1 (5 bases). Germline V gene sequence: CDR1 MDHEN, CDR2 SYDVKM. The CDR3 contains 12 residues. Trimming took off 11 bases at V and 1 base at J, with 11 bases between the two ends. CDR3 sequence reads: CAAQEENTEAFF. CDR3 coding DNA: TGTGCCGCACAGGAGGAGAACACTGAAGCTTTCTTT.

The chain is built from TRBV4-2 and TRBJ1-4, with D hard to call. Germline CDR1 reads LGHNA; CDR2 reads YNFKEQ. V was cut by 6 bases and J by 6 bases, with 20 bases left in between. This CDR3 is 16 amino acids long. CDR3 amino acids: CASSWGTPARDEKLFF. The CDR3 DNA is TGTGCCAGCAGTTGGGGAACCCCGGCGAGGGATGAAAAACTGTTTTTT.

V is TRBV6-6 and J is TRBJ2-7; 8 bases line up with TRBD2. The CDR3 covers 14 residues. Germline lookup yields CDR1 MNHNY and CDR2 SVGAGI (reference sequence). V was pared by 2 bases and J by 2 bases, with 2 bases of the junction left unmatched. This chain's CDR3 is CASSYKRGPYEQYF. The CDR3 region has the DNA TGTGCCAGCAGTTACAAGCGGGGGCCCTACGAGCAGTACTTC.